The 25 T cell receptor beta chains below were found in one sample sequenced in a study of identical twins. TCRdb re-called the 5' RACE reads with MiXCR, one entry per CDR3 protein. This table has around 160,000 distinct CDR3 sequences, approximately 4% appearing once. The sample consisted of memory T cells sorted from blood. The receptors were gathered from a man younger than 35 in good health.

Many counts were recorded for this clonotype. The chain recombines TRBV29-1 with TRBJ2-1; D gene ambiguous. This CDR3 has 18 residues. V gave up 1 base and J gave up 3 bases, with 22 bases separating them. Germline CDR1 reads SQVTM; CDR2 reads ANQGSEA. The CDR3 is CSVEGPEETNHRYNEQFF. The CDR3 DNA sequence: TGCAGCGTTGAAGGCCCAGAGGAAACGAACCACCGCTACAATGAGCAGTTCTTC.

This clonotype was counted ten times or more. The V gene is TRBV12-3 or TRBV12-4, the J gene TRBJ2-1; tentative D call: TRBD1 (5 bases). This CDR3 is 16 amino acids long. The V and J ends lost 6 bases and 4 bases respectively, with 19 bases between them. This chain's CDR3 is CASRSSGSKGYNEQFF. For the CDR3, the DNA is TGTGCCAGCAGATCCTCAGGGTCCAAGGGGTACAATGAGCAGTTCTTC.

This clonotype came up many times. This chain joins TRBV12-3 or TRBV12-4 and TRBJ1-2; D not resolved. CDR3 length: 13 amino acids. V lost 2 bases and J lost 4, with 8 bases in between. The CDR3 sequence is CASSLFGSYGYTF. The CDR3 DNA sequence: TGTGCCAGCAGTTTATTCGGTTCCTATGGCTACACCTTC.

At least ten counts were recorded for this clonotype. The rearrangement uses TRBV5-1 and TRBJ1-1; TRBD1 is a possible D gene (5 bases). The CDR3 covers 15 residues. Trimming pared 2 bases from V and 1 base from J, leaving 12 bases between. Germline-derived CDR1 and CDR2 are SGHRS and YFSETQ. The CDR3 spells CASSFMGRTNTEAFF. CDR3 DNA: TGCGCCAGCAGCTTTATGGGACGGACGAACACTGAAGCTTTCTTT.

In its sample, this clonotype was seen many times. The chain recombines TRBV6-1 with TRBJ2-5; a weak D match, TRBD1 (6 bases). Trimming took off 6 bases at V and 5 bases at J, with 16 bases between the two ends. Germline V CDR1 and CDR2: MNHNS, SASEGT. This CDR3 comprises 14 residues. The CDR3 region is CASRIWTEEETQYF. The CDR3 region has the DNA TGTGCCAGCAGAATTTGGACAGAAGAGGAGACCCAGTACTTC.

This clonotype has ten or more counts. This chain connects TRBV14 to TRBJ2-4; 7 bases are a match to TRBD1. This CDR3 spans 16 amino acids. V gave up 2 bases and J gave up 1 base; unmatched junction bases: 5. Germline CDR1 reads SGHDN; CDR2 reads FVKESK. Here the CDR3 DNA reads TGTGCCAGCAGCCAACCACAGGGGAACGCCAAAAACATTCAGTACTTC. This encodes CASSQPQGNAKNIQYF.

This clonotype showed up many times. The J gene is TRBJ2-7, the V gene TRBV11-1; TRBD1 aligns across 11 bases. Per germline, CDR1 SGHAT and CDR2 FQDESV (reference sequence). V lost 2 bases to trimming and J lost 1 base; unmatched junction nucleotides: 16. The CDR3 sequence is 20 residues long. CDR3 nucleotides: TGTGCCAGCAGCTTACTCCCTGGGATACCGGGACAGGGGGGATCCTACGAGCAGTACGTC. This encodes CASSLLPGIPGQGGSYEQYV.

This clonotype was observed many times. This chain joins TRBV20-1 and TRBJ2-1; 9 nucleotides line up with TRBD2. After removal of 5 bases from V and 7 bases from J, the junction contained 12 bases not matched to a gene. The CDR3 is 15 residues long. Per the germline V gene, CDR1 is DFQATT and CDR2 is SNEGSKA (reference sequence). The CDR3 loop is CSAGSGRLVSNEQFF. The DNA for the CDR3 is TGCAGTGCTGGAAGCGGGAGGTTAGTGTCGAATGAGCAGTTCTTC.

In this sample, this clonotype turned up many times. CDR3 sequence reads: CASSEGQGARLTDTQYF. For the CDR3, the DNA is TGTGCCAGCAGCGAGGGACAGGGGGCGCGTCTCACAGATACGCAGTATTTT. The chain couples TRBV5-4 to TRBJ2-3; 12 bases agree with TRBD1. V trimming: 4 bases; J trimming: 2 bases; junction bases outside the gene matches: 8. This CDR3 is built from 17 residues. Germline CDR1 is SGHNT and CDR2 is YYREEE (reference sequence).

This clonotype has at least ten counts. The CDR3 nucleotides are TGTGCCAGCAGCAGGGACAGGGCCAGGACCTCCTATGGCTACACCTTC. This gives the protein CASSRDRARTSYGYTF. The V and J genes are TRBV7-9 and TRBJ1-2; TRBD1 matches 9 bases. Germline V gene lookup returns CDR1 SEHNR and CDR2 FQNEAQ (reference sequence). The CDR3 runs 16 residues. Germline trimming cut 5 bases from V and 4 bases from J; bases unmatched to any gene: 11.

This clonotype was observed many times. This rearrangement joins TRBV11-2 to TRBJ1-1; possibly TRBD1 for D (5 bases). Trimming left V 1 base short and J 4 bases short, with 13 bases between. Per the germline V gene, CDR1 is SGHAT and CDR2 is FQNNGV. The CDR3 covers 15 residues. The DNA for the CDR3 is TGTGCCAGCAGCTTAGCGCACAGGTTGGGCACTGAAGCTTTCTTT. Amino acids: CASSLAHRLGTEAFF.

V gene TRBV3-1 combines with J gene TRBJ2-3; 13 bases are shared with TRBD2. The CDR3 runs to 16 residues. Per germline, CDR1 LGHDT and CDR2 YNNKEL (reference sequence). J was trimmed by 2 bases and V by 6 bases; bases with no gene match: 5. The CDR3 coding sequence is TGTGCCAGCAGGCTGACTAGCGGGAGGTTCACAGATACGCAGTATTTT. It yields the protein CASRLTSGRFTDTQYF.

This clonotype appeared many times. The chain recombines TRBV24-1 with TRBJ2-3; a weak D match, TRBD2 (6 bases). V dropped 0 bases and J dropped 2 bases, with 8 bases sitting between them. Germline CDR1 is KGHDR and CDR2 is SFDVKD. The CDR3 runs 15 residues. Here the CDR3 DNA reads TGTGCCACCAGTGATTTGTCGGGGGACACAGATACGCAGTATTTT. It is translated as CATSDLSGDTDTQYF.

This clonotype was seen ten or more times. This chain uses TRBV29-1 with TRBJ2-7; no clear D. There are 9 residues in the CDR3. The ends were cut back, 7 bases at V and 7 bases at J, with 8 bases in the middle. The germline gives CDR1 SQVTM, CDR2 ANQGSEA. The CDR3 nucleotides read TGCAGCGGGCGCTTTGAGCAGTACTTC. Encoded protein: CSGRFEQYF.

This clonotype appeared many times. The rearrangement uses TRBV19 and TRBJ1-1; D might be TRBD1 (6 bases). The V gene lost 3 bases and the J gene lost 0 bases, with 8 bases spanning the gap. This CDR3 region has 14 residues. Looked up from germline, CDR1 is LNHDA and CDR2 is SQIVND (reference sequence). In nucleotides, the CDR3 is TGTGCCAGTAGTATCGGACAGATGAACACTGAAGCTTTCTTT. Translation gives CASSIGQMNTEAFF.

This clonotype showed up many times. The rearrangement uses TRBV6-1 and TRBJ2-7, with D unclear. Trimming pared 4 bases from V and 0 bases from J, leaving 19 bases between. The CDR3 is 17 amino acids. Per germline, CDR1 MNHNS and CDR2 SASEGT. CDR3 nucleotide sequence: TGTGCCAGCAGTGCCCCCCCCGGTTGGCTTAGCTCCTACGAGCAGTACTTC. Translation: CASSAPPGWLSSYEQYF.

This clonotype showed up just a few times. The V and J genes are TRBV18 and TRBJ1-1; no firm D call. The germline gives CDR1 KGHSH, CDR2 LQKENI. The V end was cut by 2 bases, the J end by 3 bases, with 10 bases between. The CDR3 sequence is 14 residues long. The CDR3 DNA reads TGTGCCAGCTCACCAGTCGAGGGAGACACTGAAGCTTTCTTT. This translates into CASSPVEGDTEAFF.

This clonotype was recorded many times. V and J are TRBV20-1 and TRBJ2-3; 8 positions agree with TRBD2. J lost 0 bases, V lost 6 bases, and 8 bases had no gene match. CDR1 DFQATT and CDR2 SNEGSKA come from the germline V gene (reference sequence). The CDR3 loop spans 15 amino acids. The chain's CDR3 is CSAEKPSGSTDTQYF. The CDR3 coding sequence is TGCAGTGCCGAGAAGCCTAGCGGGAGCACAGATACGCAGTATTTT.

This clonotype appeared many times. This chain joins TRBV20-1 and TRBJ2-7; 8 nucleotides align to TRBD2. The trim removed 7 bases at V and 0 bases at J, leaving 2 bases unmatched. The CDR3 is made up of 12 amino acids. CDR1 is DFQATT and CDR2 is SNEGSKA in the germline V gene (reference sequence). Written as DNA, the CDR3 is TGCAGTGGTAGCGGGGTCTCCTACGAGCAGTACTTC. This codes for CSGSGVSYEQYF.

This chain connects TRBV30 to TRBJ1-5; 7 positions match TRBD1. Germline values: CDR1 GTSNPN, CDR2 SVGIG (reference sequence). V lost 4 bases, J lost 0 bases, and 3 bases stayed unmatched. The CDR3 covers 14 residues. CDR3: CAWTGGLSNQPQHF. CDR3 DNA sequence: TGTGCCTGGACAGGGGGACTTAGCAATCAGCCCCAGCATTTT.

This clonotype was recorded at least ten times. The chain recombines TRBV20-1 with TRBJ2-6; the D call may be TRBD1 or TRBD2 (5 bases each). Trimming left V 4 bases short and J 2 bases short, with 12 bases between. The CDR3 sequence is 15 residues long. Germline V gene lookup returns CDR1 DFQATT and CDR2 SNEGSKA (reference sequence). The CDR3 is CSATPRGTGANVLTF. The CDR3 DNA reads TGCAGTGCTACCCCGAGGGGAACTGGGGCCAACGTCCTGACTTTC.

This clonotype was counted many times. The V gene is TRBV5-6, the J gene TRBJ1-2, with unresolved D. CDR1 SGHDT and CDR2 YYEEEE come from the germline V gene. This CDR3 comprises 12 residues. With 4 bases removed from V and 2 bases from J, the gap between germline ends came to 6 bases. CDR3 nucleotide sequence: TGTGCCAGCAGCCCATGGAACTATGGCTACACCTTC. Amino acid sequence: CASSPWNYGYTF.

This clonotype was detected many times. The rearrangement joins TRBV15 to TRBJ2-1, with D hard to call. Looked up from germline, CDR1 is LNHNV and CDR2 is YYDKDF (reference sequence). The CDR3 covers 17 residues. Trimming stripped 0 bases from V and 6 bases from J, with 18 bases between. CDR3: CATSRDLASTFVNEQFF. In DNA, the CDR3 is TGTGCCACCAGCAGAGATCTCGCTAGTACTTTCGTCAATGAGCAGTTCTTC.

This clonotype was seen a handful of times. The chain carries TRBV25-1 and TRBJ1-2; no clear D gene. Germline loops: CDR1 MGHDK, CDR2 SYGVNS. This CDR3 region has 14 residues. V lost 2 bases and J lost 2, with 9 bases in between. The CDR3 loop is CASSEVGRNYGYTF. The DNA for the CDR3 is TGTGCCAGCAGTGAAGTCGGCCGGAACTATGGCTACACCTTC.

At least ten counts were recorded for this clonotype. The chain employs TRBV29-1 and TRBJ2-3; D might be TRBD1 (5 bases). The CDR3 sequence is 13 residues long. Trimming cost V 7 bases and J 2 bases, with 13 bases left between them. In germline, CDR1 is SQVTM, CDR2 ANQGSEA. This chain's CDR3 is CSGMYRFTDTQYF. CDR3 DNA: TGCAGCGGAATGTACAGGTTCACAGATACGCAGTATTTT.